This T cell receptor (beta chain) stems from a study of PD-1 blockade in classical Hodgkin lymphoma. There was relapse after autologous stem cell transplantation in every patient, and there was variation in brentuximab vedotin exposure. CDR3 length: 18 amino acids. CDR1 is LNHNV and CDR2 is YYDKDF in the germline V gene (reference sequence). J was trimmed by 8 bases and V by 1 base; bases with no gene match: 19. The assay was immunoSEQ multiplex PCR, and TCRdb's table has in-frame clones only and misses some. This sample has 90,000 to 130,000 clones, with roughly 87% found just once. The sample here was peripheral blood mononuclear cells (PBMCs), taken before the second cycle of nivolumab. J is TRBJ1-2 and V is TRBV15; 7 bases match TRBD1. This TCR derives from a human donor with classical Hodgkin lymphoma. CDR3 region: CATSRGWTGSVGYLGYTF. The CDR3 DNA follows: TGTGCCACCAGCAGAGGATGGACAGGCTCGGTGGGTTATTTGGGCTACACCTTC. The complete variable domain, with remaining parts taken from reference TRBV15 and TRBJ1-2, reads DAMVIQNPRYQVTQFGKPVTLSCSQTLNHNVMYWYQQKSSQAPKLLFHYYDKDFNNEADTPDNFQSRRPNTSFCFLDIRSPGLGDTAMYLCATSRGWTGSVGYLGYTFGSGTRLTVV.